This T cell receptor beta chain was observed in a study of T cell repertoires in cytomegalovirus infection. Whole-study context: Both a matching HLA type and CMV infection were indicated by public TCR beta signatures.

TCRdb reanalysed the reads using MiXCR and keeps one entry per CDR3 protein. The profile shows approximately 490,000 distinct CDR3 sequences, around 11% of them singletons. Study-wide results and limits: Across the ex vivo response, the dominant clonotypes were HLA-C-restricted CMV-specific TCR beta clonotypes.

V gave up 5 bases and J gave up 6 bases, with 10 bases separating them. This CDR3 has 13 residues. Germline loops: CDR1 KGHDR, CDR2 SFDVKD. This clonotype showed up many times. Its antigen is not known. V and J are TRBV24-1 and TRBJ2-1; D possibly corresponds to TRBD2 (6 bases). Input material: PBMCs. The TCR was taken from a human donor in good health (CMV status not recorded). Some clones in this sample may be carry-over from other donors' samples. The CDR3 loop reads CATSGRGGNEQFF. The DNA of the CDR3 is TGTGCCACCAGTGGTCGGGGAGGCAATGAGCAGTTCTTC.